The rows below give T cell receptor beta chains drawn from one sample of a study of T-cell reconstitution after alpha-beta-depleted transplantation in children. TCRdb re-analysed the PCR reads in MiXCR, keeping a single row per CDR3 protein. The data show 440,000 or so distinct CDR3 sequences, 11% seen once. The sample was PBMCs from the stem cell graft donor, taken from the stem cell graft. The source is a human donor who donated a stem cell graft to a child with acute myeloid leukemia. CDR3s include the opening cysteine and the closing phenylalanine or tryptophan. D genes are given only for firm matches. Not every row has a clone size; where given, it reads once, few, many or a size class.

d_gene: .
v_gene: TRBV12-3/TRBV12-4
abundance: many
j_gene: TRBJ1-5
CDR3aa: CASSLRGSNQPQHF
CDR3nt: TGTGCCAGCAGCCTTCGGGGGAGCAATCAGCCCCAGCATTTT

d_gene: .
v_gene: TRBV21-1
abundance: few
j_gene: TRBJ2-3
CDR3aa: CASSKALGHQPTDTQYF
CDR3nt: TGTGCCAGCAGCAAAGCGCTGGGGCATCAACCCACAGATACGCAGTATTTT

d_gene: TRBD2
v_gene: TRBV4-1
abundance: .
j_gene: TRBJ2-1
CDR3aa: CASSRSSGGYNEQFF
CDR3nt: TGCGCCAGCAGCCGGTCTAGCGGGGGGTACAATGAGCAGTTCTTC

d_gene: .
v_gene: TRBV29-1
abundance: few
j_gene: TRBJ1-5
CDR3aa: CSVAWSNQPQHF
CDR3nt: TGCAGCGTCGCCTGGAGCAATCAGCCCCAGCATTTT

d_gene: TRBD2
v_gene: TRBV11-2
abundance: few
j_gene: TRBJ2-4
CDR3aa: CASSSRGTSAAKNIQYF
CDR3nt: TGTGCCAGCAGCTCTAGAGGGACTAGCGCGGCCAAAAACATTCAGTACTTC

d_gene: TRBD2
v_gene: TRBV20-1
abundance: .
j_gene: TRBJ2-1
CDR3aa: CSARYGTSGIGEQFF
CDR3nt: TGCAGTGCTCGGTACGGGACTAGCGGGATTGGTGAGCAGTTCTTC

d_gene: .
v_gene: TRBV12-3/TRBV12-4
abundance: .
j_gene: TRBJ1-4
CDR3aa: CASGGLRGEKLFF
CDR3nt: TGTGCCAGCGGGGGGCTTCGGGGGGAAAAACTGTTTTTT

d_gene: .
v_gene: TRBV5-1
abundance: many
j_gene: TRBJ2-5
CDR3aa: CASSRVGAVQETQYF
CDR3nt: TGCGCCAGCAGCCGAGTCGGGGCCGTCCAAGAGACCCAGTACTTC

d_gene: TRBD1
v_gene: TRBV2
abundance: few
j_gene: TRBJ1-5
CDR3aa: CASSETGGYVQPQHF
CDR3nt: TGTGCCAGCAGTGAAACAGGGGGCTACGTCCAGCCCCAGCATTTT

d_gene: .
v_gene: TRBV7-9
abundance: few
j_gene: TRBJ1-2
CDR3aa: CASSSASLGVETF
CDR3nt: TGTGCCAGCAGCTCAGCGAGCTTGGGGGTCGAGACCTTC

d_gene: .
v_gene: TRBV11-2
abundance: few
j_gene: TRBJ1-3
CDR3aa: CASSYTNFVGNTIYF
CDR3nt: TGTGCCAGCAGCTACACTAATTTCGTTGGAAACACCATATATTTT

d_gene: TRBD2
v_gene: TRBV5-1
abundance: .
j_gene: TRBJ2-5
CDR3aa: CASSLGASGVKETQYF
CDR3nt: TGCGCCAGCAGCCTGGGGGCTAGCGGGGTTAAAGAGACCCAGTACTTC

d_gene: .
v_gene: TRBV5-6
abundance: few
j_gene: TRBJ2-1
CDR3aa: CASSFSFEQFF
CDR3nt: TGTGCCAGCAGCTTTTCTTTCGAGCAGTTCTTC

d_gene: .
v_gene: TRBV20-1
abundance: few
j_gene: TRBJ2-1
CDR3aa: CSASTANRVEQFF
CDR3nt: TGCAGTGCTAGTACGGCAAATCGGGTTGAGCAGTTCTTC

d_gene: .
v_gene: TRBV25-1
abundance: few
j_gene: TRBJ1-1
CDR3aa: CASSEMGGTEAFF
CDR3nt: TGTGCCAGCAGTGAAATGGGGGGCACTGAAGCTTTCTTT

d_gene: .
v_gene: TRBV29-1
abundance: .
j_gene: TRBJ1-1
CDR3aa: CSVEVRGMGTEAFF
CDR3nt: TGCAGCGTTGAAGTTAGGGGGATGGGCACTGAAGCTTTCTTT

d_gene: .
v_gene: TRBV6-5
abundance: .
j_gene: TRBJ1-1
CDR3aa: CASSYSKGNTEAFF
CDR3nt: TGTGCCAGCAGTTACTCGAAAGGGAACACTGAAGCTTTCTTT

d_gene: .
v_gene: TRBV11-2
abundance: many
j_gene: TRBJ1-1
CDR3aa: CASSLVMGVVNTEAFF
CDR3nt: TGTGCCAGCAGCTTAGTAATGGGTGTGGTGAACACTGAAGCTTTCTTT

d_gene: TRBD1
v_gene: TRBV7-2
abundance: few
j_gene: TRBJ1-2
CDR3aa: CASSLARDSNYGYTF
CDR3nt: TGTGCCAGCAGCTTAGCGCGGGACAGTAACTATGGCTACACCTTC

d_gene: .
v_gene: TRBV15
abundance: few
j_gene: TRBJ2-1
CDR3aa: CATSRAGSVYNEQFF
CDR3nt: TGTGCCACCAGCAGAGCAGGAAGCGTATACAATGAGCAGTTCTTC

d_gene: .
v_gene: TRBV25-1
abundance: many
j_gene: TRBJ1-5
CDR3aa: CASSGGGKLQPQHF
CDR3nt: TGTGCCAGCAGTGGTGGAGGGAAGCTTCAGCCCCAGCATTTT

d_gene: TRBD2
v_gene: TRBV12-3/TRBV12-4
abundance: .
j_gene: TRBJ2-1
CDR3aa: CASSFLAGVNEQFF
CDR3nt: TGTGCCAGCAGTTTCCTAGCGGGGGTAAATGAGCAGTTCTTC

d_gene: .
v_gene: TRBV5-1
abundance: few
j_gene: TRBJ2-2
CDR3aa: CASSLGDRPVGELFF
CDR3nt: TGCGCCAGCAGCTTGGGAGACAGGCCCGTCGGGGAGCTGTTTTTT

d_gene: .
v_gene: TRBV20-1
abundance: few
j_gene: TRBJ2-1
CDR3aa: CSATGGHRSSGSSYNEQFF
CDR3nt: TGCAGTGCTACTGGTGGACACCGATCCAGTGGAAGCTCCTACAATGAGCAGTTCTTC

d_gene: .
v_gene: TRBV30
abundance: few
j_gene: TRBJ1-3
CDR3aa: CAWAVGGSSGNTIYF
CDR3nt: TGTGCCTGGGCCGTAGGCGGGAGCTCTGGAAACACCATATATTTT

d_gene: .
v_gene: TRBV6-5
abundance: .
j_gene: TRBJ2-2
CDR3aa: CASSYSRRGADGELFF
CDR3nt: TGTGCCAGCAGTTACTCTCGTCGGGGGGCAGACGGGGAGCTGTTTTTT

d_gene: TRBD1
v_gene: TRBV5-6
abundance: few
j_gene: TRBJ2-1
CDR3aa: CASSSYRGEEQFF
CDR3nt: TGTGCCAGCAGCTCCTACAGGGGGGAGGAGCAGTTCTTC

d_gene: TRBD1
v_gene: TRBV20-1
abundance: many
j_gene: TRBJ1-6
CDR3aa: CSARETGVGSPLHF
CDR3nt: TGCAGTGCTAGAGAAACAGGGGTTGGTTCACCCCTCCACTTT

d_gene: .
v_gene: TRBV7-9
abundance: .
j_gene: TRBJ2-5
CDR3aa: CASSASAPGQTQYF
CDR3nt: TGTGCCAGCAGCGCCTCGGCTCCGGGTCAGACCCAGTACTTC

d_gene: TRBD2
v_gene: TRBV6-4
abundance: .
j_gene: TRBJ2-3
CDR3aa: CASSDSAGGTTDTQYF
CDR3nt: TGTGCCAGCAGTGACTCGGCGGGAGGGACCACAGATACGCAGTATTTT

d_gene: .
v_gene: TRBV7-2
abundance: many
j_gene: TRBJ2-1
CDR3aa: CASSRLLKGNEQFF
CDR3nt: TGTGCCAGCAGTCGACTGCTAAAGGGGAATGAGCAGTTCTTC

d_gene: .
v_gene: TRBV12-5
abundance: .
j_gene: TRBJ1-1
CDR3aa: CASGLVGKTEAFF
CDR3nt: TGTGCTAGTGGTTTGGTTGGGAAGACTGAAGCTTTCTTT

d_gene: .
v_gene: TRBV20-1
abundance: few
j_gene: TRBJ2-7
CDR3aa: CSAQEGLVYEQYF
CDR3nt: TGCAGTGCTCAGGAGGGCCTCGTGTACGAGCAGTACTTC

d_gene: .
v_gene: TRBV3-1
abundance: .
j_gene: TRBJ2-4
CDR3aa: CASSPLGEGGNIQYF
CDR3nt: TGTGCCAGCAGCCCCCTCGGGGAAGGGGGGAACATTCAGTACTTC

d_gene: .
v_gene: TRBV29-1
abundance: few
j_gene: TRBJ2-1
CDR3aa: CSVADNEQFF
CDR3nt: TGCAGCGTTGCGGACAATGAGCAGTTCTTC

d_gene: .
v_gene: TRBV12-3/TRBV12-4
abundance: .
j_gene: TRBJ2-5
CDR3aa: CASSSARGSETQYF
CDR3nt: TGTGCCAGCAGTTCGGCGCGCGGTAGCGAGACCCAGTACTTC

d_gene: .
v_gene: TRBV20-1
abundance: .
j_gene: TRBJ2-1
CDR3aa: CSAGAMGVEQFF
CDR3nt: TGCAGTGCTGGGGCCATGGGGGTTGAGCAGTTCTTC

d_gene: TRBD1
v_gene: TRBV29-1
abundance: .
j_gene: TRBJ2-1
CDR3aa: CSLSGTGSYNEQFF
CDR3nt: TGCAGCCTTTCCGGGACAGGGTCCTACAATGAGCAGTTCTTC

d_gene: .
v_gene: TRBV6-1
abundance: few
j_gene: TRBJ1-1
CDR3aa: CASRPTTGLNTEAFF
CDR3nt: TGTGCCAGCAGGCCGACAACTGGGCTGAACACTGAAGCTTTCTTT

d_gene: .
v_gene: TRBV4-3
abundance: .
j_gene: TRBJ1-1
CDR3aa: CASSQTLRGTEAFF
CDR3nt: TGCGCCAGCAGCCAAACTTTAAGGGGCACTGAAGCTTTCTTT

d_gene: .
v_gene: TRBV13
abundance: few
j_gene: TRBJ1-1
CDR3aa: CASSLDTGRLPREAFF
CDR3nt: TGTGCCAGCAGCTTGGACACGGGCCGCCTACCACGTGAAGCTTTCTTT

d_gene: TRBD1
v_gene: TRBV29-1
abundance: many
j_gene: TRBJ2-3
CDR3aa: CSLTGGTTDTQYF
CDR3nt: TGCAGCTTGACAGGGGGAACCACAGATACGCAGTATTTT

d_gene: .
v_gene: TRBV5-1
abundance: few
j_gene: TRBJ2-1
CDR3aa: CASSSTYSYNEQFF
CDR3nt: TGCGCCAGCAGCTCTACGTACTCCTACAATGAGCAGTTCTTC

d_gene: .
v_gene: TRBV5-1
abundance: few
j_gene: TRBJ2-3
CDR3aa: CASSSGSHTDTQYF
CDR3nt: TGCGCCAGCAGCTCAGGGTCCCACACAGATACGCAGTATTTT

d_gene: TRBD1
v_gene: TRBV12-3/TRBV12-4
abundance: few
j_gene: TRBJ1-2
CDR3aa: CASRADRSVYGYTF
CDR3nt: TGTGCCAGCAGGGCGGACAGGTCGGTCTATGGCTACACCTTC

d_gene: TRBD2
v_gene: TRBV7-3
abundance: .
j_gene: TRBJ2-2
CDR3aa: CASSLTASGRLAGELFF
CDR3nt: TGTGCCAGCAGCTTAACCGCTAGCGGGAGGTTAGCCGGGGAGCTGTTTTTT

d_gene: TRBD1
v_gene: TRBV20-1
abundance: .
j_gene: TRBJ2-1
CDR3aa: CSATKTGGSYNEQFF
CDR3nt: TGCAGTGCTACCAAGACAGGGGGCTCCTACAATGAGCAGTTCTTC